The clone carrying this TCR beta chain was observed a handful of times. The sample comes from a study of regulatory T cells in long-lasting Graves disease. Time point meaning: persistent/refractory GD, antithyroid drugs over 5 years with positive TRAb. Extracted RNA from PBMCs served as the source of the TCR library. Construction of TCR beta libraries relied on iRepertoire HTBI primers and on Arm-PCR targeting CDR3 regions. TCRdb passed the multiplex PCR reads through MiXCR, listing each CDR3 protein once. Of about 420,000 distinct CDR3 sequences in the sample, about 25% were seen once. In germline, CDR1 is MNHEY, CDR2 SVGEGT. The CDR3 runs to 17 residues. Trimming shortened V by 3 bases and J by 5 bases, and 17 bases separated the two germline ends.

V gene TRBV6-2 or TRBV6-3 combines with J gene TRBJ1-6; perhaps TRBD1 as D (6 bases). This TCR was recovered from a female donor with Graves disease. Sequencing used peripheral blood mononuclear cells (PBMCs), obtained when the disease was refractory, from a patient treated with antithyroid drugs. Here the CDR3 reads CASSYRGSVLDNSPLHF. In nucleotides, the CDR3 is TGTGCCAGCAGTTATAGGGGGTCGGTATTGGATAATTCACCCCTCCACTTT.